This T cell receptor beta chain was sequenced for a study of T cell repertoires in cytomegalovirus infection. This CDR3 has 14 amino acids. Germline CDR1 and CDR2: LGHNT and FRNRAP. Trimming stripped 5 bases from V and 3 bases from J, with 13 bases between. TCRdb re-called the reads with MiXCR, one entry per CDR3 protein. The data contain about 920,000 distinct CDR3 sequences, approximately 31% of them singletons. To note about this clonotype: Its antigen is still unknown.

The specimen was cultured CD8+ T cells from PBMCs, collected from culture after CMV antigen stimulation. The receptor was derived from a human donor in good health (CMV status not recorded). Some clones in this sample may be carry-over from other donors' samples. The chain joins TRBV12-5 to TRBJ1-1; D may be TRBD1 (5 bases). DNA for the CDR3: TGTGCTAGTGGTCTAATGGAGGGGTACACTGAAGCTTTCTTT. Protein product: CASGLMEGYTEAFF.